This T cell receptor (beta chain) was captured by sequencing in a study of T-cell memory formation after mild COVID-19. Notes on the study in general: Clones contracting across day 15 to 85 had a balanced CD4/CD8 profile; later expanding clones leaned CD4+.

Per germline, CDR1 SGHRS and CDR2 YFSETQ. This CDR3 has 15 amino acids. V lost 0 bases and J lost 0, with 9 bases in between. TCRdb analysed the 5' RACE reads with MiXCR anew, one entry per CDR3 protein. The sample yields about 130,000 distinct CDR3 sequences, roughly 6% seen once. Comment on this clonotype: Its specificity is not known.

Sequenced input: PBMCs or a T cell subset sorted from them (not recorded which). The clonotype comes from an adult woman who had mild COVID-19 (a few samples of this study predate the infection). Cell type and time point are not known. The chain couples TRBV5-1 to TRBJ1-1, with TRBD1 as a possible D gene (5 bases). The CDR3 DNA is TGCGCCAGCAGCTTGGGACAGCAATTGAACACTGAAGCTTTCTTT. It encodes CASSLGQQLNTEAFF.